These 10 T cell receptor beta chains came from one sample sequenced in a study of blood T cell repertoires in COVID-19 (dated by TCRdb to 2020 to 2021). Libraries were constructed by the immunoSEQ multiplex PCR assay. Here the immuneACCESS table is served through TCRdb, limited to in-frame sequences with V and J called. Missing clones are a known gap in these copies; in checked studies unresolved V genes cover under half, and the rest lacks a known reason. This sample is represented by more than 350,000 clones; 85% to 90% of them were singletons. The ten largest clonotypes hold 1% of the sample. Sequenced sample: PBMCs or T cells enriched from blood (not recorded which). All receptors come from a man aged 18 to 30 who had recovered from COVID-19.

The chain joins TRBV5-6 to TRBJ1-2; no reliable D call. Trimming cost V 4 bases and J 4 bases, with 11 bases left between them. In germline, CDR1 is SGHDT, CDR2 YYEEEE. The CDR3 has 13 amino acids. CDR3 bases: TGTGCCAGCAGCCGAGGGTTCGTCTATGGCTACACCTTC. This codes for CASSRGFVYGYTF.

Comment on this clone: A junction end diverges from the germline sequence, so it may reflect a read error. This chain links TRBV14 with TRBJ1-2, with 8 positions matching TRBD1. Germline values: CDR1 SGHDN, CDR2 FVKESK. The CDR3 extends over 12 amino acids. In nucleotides, the CDR3 is TGTGCCAGCAGCCCCTTCGGTGCGGGACAGGCCTTC. This gives the protein CASSPFGAGQAF.

The V and J genes are TRBV28 and TRBJ2-7, with TRBD1 identical over 9 bases. The CDR3 spans 17 residues. Germline CDR1 MDHEN, CDR2 SYDVKM. Trimming cost V 5 bases and J 3 bases; bases outside gene matches: 14. Here the CDR3 reads CASSKDMGQGYIYEQYF. CDR3 in DNA: TGTGCCAGCAGTAAGGATATGGGACAGGGTTACATCTACGAGCAGTACTTC.

The chain links TRBV25-1 to TRBJ2-2; 7 bases align to TRBD2. The V segment lost 2 bases and the J segment 3 bases; nucleotides outside the gene matches: 9. From germline, CDR1 is MGHDK and CDR2 SYGVNS. The CDR3 length is 17 residues. CDR3 coding DNA: TGTGCCAGCAGTGAACTACTCGAGCGGGGAGACACCGGGGAGCTGTTTTTT. As protein: CASSELLERGDTGELFF.

The chain joins TRBV19 to TRBJ2-5; 8 bases fit TRBD1. The J segment lost 7 bases and the V segment lost 4 bases, leaving 11 bases of the junction unmatched. Looked up from germline, CDR1 is LNHDA and CDR2 is SQIVND (reference sequence). The CDR3 totals 15 residues. In DNA, the CDR3 is TGTGCCAGTAGTACCGGACAGGGAACGACGGGGACCCAGTACTTC. Its protein product is CASSTGQGTTGTQYF. Full variable domain (missing parts from reference TRBV19 and TRBJ2-5): DGGITQSPKYLFRKEGQNVTLSCEQNLNHDAMYWYRQDPGQGLRLIYYSQIVNDFQKGDIAEGYSVSREKKESFPLTVTSAQKNPTAFYLCASSTGQGTTGTQYFGPGTRLLVL.

CDR3 DNA: TGTGCCAGCAGTTTAAACAGGGGAAATGGCTACACCTTC. Translated: CASSLNRGNGYTF. This sequence joins TRBV27 and TRBJ1-2; TRBD1 agrees at 7 bases. This CDR3 has 13 residues. Germline V gene data show CDR1 as MNHEY and CDR2 as SMNVEV (reference sequence). Trimming removed 2 bases from V and 6 bases from J; junction bases left unmatched: 3.

The chain recombines TRBV7-9 with TRBJ2-1, with TRBD2 identical over 10 bases. The V gene end was trimmed by 1 base and the J gene end by 8 bases; junction bases not matched to a gene: 5. The CDR3 consists of 15 residues. Looked up from germline, CDR1 is SEHNR and CDR2 is FQNEAQ (reference sequence). The CDR3 DNA follows: TGTGCCAGCAGCTTAGAACGGACTAGCGGCCATGAGCAGTTCTTC. Protein product: CASSLERTSGHEQFF.

The V gene is TRBV7-8, the J gene TRBJ2-7; 8 bases are shared with TRBD1. The CDR3 is 15 residues long. The germline CDR1 and CDR2 sequences are SGHVS and FQNEAQ. V shed 4 bases and J 0 bases; nucleotides not matched to a gene: 5. The CDR3 nucleotides read TGTGCCAGCAGCTACCGGGACAGGTTCTCCTACGAGCAGTACTTC. Its translation is CASSYRDRFSYEQYF.

The rearrangement links TRBV12-3 or TRBV12-4 to TRBJ2-7; no firm D call. This CDR3 has 11 amino acids. Between the trimmed V and J ends, which lost 6 bases and 2 bases, there was a span of 5 bases. The CDR3 DNA follows: TGTGCCAGCAGCGAGACCTACGAGCAGTACTTC. This translates into CASSETYEQYF.

The gene calls are TRBV19 and TRBJ1-6, with 9 bases identical to TRBD1. The ends lost 5 bases at V and 10 bases at J; junction bases unmatched: 12. The V gene's germline CDR1 is LNHDA and CDR2 SQIVND (reference sequence). This CDR3 is 16 amino acids long. Here the CDR3 reads CASSFRTGAVNSPLHF. The CDR3 region has the DNA TGTGCCAGTAGTTTCCGGACAGGGGCGGTGAACTCACCCCTCCACTTT.